This T cell receptor (beta chain) appears in the sequencing data of a study of regulatory T cells in long-lasting Graves disease listed by TCRdb under 2021. Regarding the research as a whole: Antithyroid drugs had been taken for less than 3 months by newly diagnosed Graves' disease patients. Peripheral blood TCR sequencing and RNA sequencing compared persistent Graves' disease patients with newly diagnosed Graves' disease patients. The study was registered as a clinical trial and conducted in China. A total of some 35 samples underwent TCR sequencing, from roughly 13 patients with persistent Graves' disease and 20 or so patients with newly diagnosed Graves' disease. Results the study describes overall, beyond this receptor: Because the primary lesion, thyroid tissue, could not be accessed, the study looked at peripheral blood alone. Preferential use of TRBV28, TRBJ1-2 and TRBJ2-5 was observed in persistent disease, whereas TRBV20-1 and TRBJ2-1 were favored in newly diagnosed disease. As a limitation, the authors acknowledged that the small sample size may reduce accuracy. Patients with persistent disease shared more public clonotypes (about 2,700) than newly diagnosed patients did (more than 900). Sequencing and analysis were limited to the TCR beta chain. Persistent Graves' disease patients showed lower TCR Shannon entropy and fewer highly expanded clones than newly diagnosed patients, suggesting clonal expansion.

Reading the germline V gene (reference sequence) gives CDR1 GTSNPN and CDR2 SVGIG. From the cysteine through the phenylalanine, the CDR3 covers 13 amino acids. Only CDR3 DNA is held: 39 bases, read in frame from base 1. V was cut back by 3 bases and J by 7 bases, leaving a gap of 15 bases between them. This clonotype appeared many times. Its antigen remains unidentified. Base qualities are not provided; no much larger clone lies one nucleotide away. Libraries were prepared through multiplex PCR. Instrument used: Illumina HiSeq 4000. CDR3 regions were amplified by Arm-PCR with iRepertoire HTBI primers to construct TCR beta libraries. PCR products were gel purified before sequencing. In the source study's methods: Gene usage analysis of CDR3 amino acid clonotypes relied on the 55 to 80 TRBV and fewer than 15 TRBJ segments identified across samples. COPE and FqMerger were used to merge filtered high-quality paired reads into contigs. BLAST was used to align contigs to IMGT TRBV, TRBD and TRBJ reference genes, and CDR3 was defined according to IMGT. Any clonotype with a frequency above 0.1% was classified as a highly expanded clone. Repertoire diversity was measured by Shannon entropy, and V-J evenness by the Gini coefficient. Clonotypes shared by more than one individual were considered public. Using fastp at Q25 and MiXCR, TCRdb reprocessed the public reads and kept productive beta chains. Identical CDR3 protein sequences are pooled into one entry, listed with their most common genes and DNA. These V and J calls are TCRdb output, not the study's own analysis. The sample table contains about 220,000 distinct CDR3 sequences; only one count was recorded for roughly 19% of them. The ten biggest clones cover approximately 12% of the sample.

What the time point label conveys for this sample: newly diagnosed GD, antithyroid drugs for less than 3 months. RNA was extracted from PBMCs in TRIzol for both TCR sequencing and RNA sequencing. The diagnosis of Graves' disease followed American Thyroid Association guidelines. The patients came from an endocrinology department in Xi'an, China. From each patient, roughly 9 milliliters of peripheral blood was collected into an EDTA anticoagulant tube. Ficoll Paque Plus density gradient separation was used to isolate PBMCs, and no further T cell sorting was performed. RNA quality was checked with an Agilent 2100 Bioanalyzer and agarose gel, and concentration with a NanoDrop 2000. A further study also used this sample, focusing on T cells in Graves' hyperthyroidism and ophthalmopathy. The second source states: Stable Graves' hyperthyroidism was defined as the absence of progression to ophthalmopathy over 18 months of follow-up. Hyperthyroidism patients were newly diagnosed, with disease duration under 2 months, and aged 18 to 65 years. Patients with uncontrolled infections, other autoimmune diseases, pregnancy or lactation were excluded. Diagnoses were established on the basis of clinical symptoms, serum thyroxine and TRAb, thyroid ultrasound, and orbital computed tomography. The TCR CDR3 was subjected to a first round of RT-PCR using the HTBI primer set and the Qiagen OneStep RT-PCR kit. Most expanded thyroid clonotypes (frequency above 0.001) were also detected in blood, a finding suggesting that blood repertoires may reflect thyroid immune responses. In cross-validation, a model built on a 13 V-J signature told ophthalmopathy apart from stable hyperthyroidism with over 85% sensitivity and roughly 81% specificity, and in testing the same model reached 80%/75%. During validation, the model predicted progression to ophthalmopathy a median of approximately 7 months ahead of onset, with approximately 71% sensitivity and about 75% specificity. A discovery cohort of roughly 100 patients, 43 with Graves' ophthalmopathy and fewer than 65 with stable Graves' hyperthyroidism, was used to find distinguishing TCR V-J signatures. Whether ophthalmopathy could be predicted prospectively was tested in an independent validation cohort made up of about 18 hyperthyroidism patients plus 17 patients who later progressed to ophthalmopathy. The approximately 100 discovery patients were divided at random into training and test sets in a 7:3 ratio. In six Graves' hyperthyroidism patients, the study also compared T-cell repertoires from thyroid tissue with T-cell repertoires from blood. After blood sampling, hyperthyroidism patients were treated with methimazole at a starting dose of 30 mg daily, and ophthalmopathy patients were treated with high-dose intravenous methylprednisolone. A second multiplex PCR round built the libraries, followed by size selection and purification. Libraries were sequenced paired-end with 100 bp reads on an Illumina HiSeq2000. SOAPnuke was used to process the raw data, throwing out any read that contained adapters or uncalled bases, had a mean Phred below 15, or lacked an exact constant-primer or identifier match. High-quality paired reads were merged with COPE v1.2.5, and unique nucleotide sequences were defined as clonotypes. MiTCR v1.1 was used to align the clonotypes against IMGT TRBV, TRBD and TRBJ reference segments. Analysis was restricted to V-J combinations with a frequency above 0.0001, which covered 99.2% of repertoires. The TCS score was defined as F50 (clonal expansion) divided by E x V (chaos), with BLOSUM62-based TCRdist calculated between CDR3 peptides within each V-J. Welch's t-statistics and random forest reduced roughly 500 V-J features to fewer than 15, which were used in a naive Bayes classifier (R e1071). Sample size was not statistically predetermined, and blinding of investigators to group allocation was not performed. According to the paper, TCR Vbeta CDR3 sequencing was carried out on around 140 peripheral blood samples, which came from 40 to 45 ophthalmopathy, 80 or so hyperthyroidism and roughly 17 progressor patients.

Recombination connected TRBV30 to TRBJ1-2; TRBD1 could be the D gene, as 6 bases match. The sample consisted of peripheral blood mononuclear cells (PBMCs), taken at new diagnosis, from a patient treated with antithyroid drugs. This sequence originates from a woman aged 30 to 39 with Graves disease. Donor details come from another sample of the same person, matched by shared clones. The nucleotide sequence is given as TGTGCCTGGAGCGATTCGGACAGAGGTGGCTACACCTTC. This codes for CAWSDSDRGGYTF.